A selection of T cell receptor beta chains follows, all from one sample in a study of OX40 agonist ivuxolimab in advanced cancers. Profiled with immunoSEQ multiplex PCR; TCRdb holds only in-frame clones, not every one. The sample has about 100,000 clones, about 80% seen once; the top ten hold less than 6%. Sequenced material: CD4+ or CD8+ T cells sorted from blood, taken in a trial of the OX40 agonist ivuxolimab. These receptors all stem from an adult with an advanced solid tumor such as melanoma, head and neck, liver or kidney cancer. CDR3s include the opening cysteine and the closing phenylalanine or tryptophan.

v_call,j_call,cdr3_aa
TRBV9,TRBJ2-1,CASSAGTSVPNEQFF
TRBV2,TRBJ2-3,CASGEQTDTQYF
TRBV7-2,TRBJ1-6,CASSRDSSSYNSPLHF
TRBV27,TRBJ1-4,CASRPTLPWGTNEKLFF
TRBV7-2,TRBJ2-3,CASSNTDTQYF
TRBV11-2,TRBJ2-7,CASRKGGARPYEQYF
TRBV5-1,TRBJ2-2,CASSIGGLNTGELFF
TRBV7-2,TRBJ1-6,CASSLASDRVFAPLHF
TRBV2,TRBJ2-7,CASSDSASGPTYEQYF
TRBV11-2,TRBJ2-5,CASSTTGETQYF
TRBV15,TRBJ1-2,CATSETGAYGYTF
TRBV5-1,TRBJ1-1,CASKEHSTVNTEAFF
TRBV19,TRBJ1-4,CASSVIQGKLFF
TRBV7-2,TRBJ2-7,CASTKDPSSYEQYF
TRBV29-1,TRBJ2-1,CSSRGRTSGPEQFF
TRBV7-9,TRBJ1-5,CASSFQGSDQPQHF
TRBV6-1,TRBJ2-7,CASTPSGTYEQYF
TRBV19,TRBJ1-1,CASSIVVATEAFF
TRBV10-1,TRBJ1-1,CASSAYRLNTEAFF
TRBV6-5,TRBJ2-2,CASSSLRTTGELFF
TRBV6-5,TRBJ2-1,CASSYRQAQSYNEQFF
TRBV21-1,TRBJ2-7,CASRLNTKQYF
TRBV25-1,TRBJ2-7,CASSSPGTDSYEQYF